The 9 T cell receptor beta chains below all came from one sample that was sequenced in a study of regulatory T cells in long-lasting Graves disease. The TCR beta library used iRepertoire HTBI primers with Arm-PCR amplification of CDR3. TCRdb reprocessed the multiplex PCR reads via MiXCR and lists one record per CDR3 protein. The sample lists approximately 350,000 distinct CDR3 sequences, approximately 12% occurring once. Time point described: newly diagnosed GD, antithyroid drugs for less than 3 months. The TCR library was made from RNA extracted from PBMCs. Another study also made use of these data, one on T cells in Graves' hyperthyroidism and ophthalmopathy.

Source: peripheral blood mononuclear cells (PBMCs), taken at new diagnosis, from a patient treated with antithyroid drugs. These receptors were obtained from a woman aged 18 to 35 with Graves disease.

At least ten counts were recorded for this clonotype. This chain connects TRBV6-1 to TRBJ1-5; tentative D call: TRBD1 (5 bases). V was pared by 6 bases and J by 9 bases, with 24 bases between. This CDR3 is 16 amino acids long. CDR1 MNHNS and CDR2 SASEGT come from the germline V gene. The CDR3 region is CASSSGTYETRGPQHF. The CDR3 nucleotides are TGTGCCAGCAGCTCCGGGACCTACGAAACCCGGGGGCCCCAGCATTTT.

In its sample, this clonotype was seen many times. The chain carries TRBV20-1 and TRBJ2-1; TRBD2 agrees at 12 bases. The germline V gene has CDR1 DFQATT and CDR2 SNEGSKA (reference sequence). The trim removed 8 bases at V and 3 bases at J, leaving 8 bases unmatched. The CDR3 totals 15 residues. CDR3 DNA sequence: TGCAGTTTACCCGGGACTAGCGGGTTCTACAATGAGCAGTTCTTC. Translation gives CSLPGTSGFYNEQFF.

This clonotype was seen more than once but under ten times. This chain links TRBV20-1 with TRBJ1-1, with a possible D match to TRBD1 (5 bases). CDR3 size: 14 residues. Germline assignment: CDR1 DFQATT and CDR2 SNEGSKA (reference sequence). Trimming took off 6 bases at V and 0 bases at J, with 14 bases between the two ends. This CDR3 reads CSATSGAMNTEAFF. The CDR3 DNA follows: TGCAGTGCCACTTCCGGGGCCATGAACACTGAAGCTTTCTTT.

Many counts were recorded for this clonotype. This sequence joins TRBV6-1 and TRBJ2-7; a possible D gene is TRBD1 (6 bases). CDR3 length equals 11 residues. The V and J ends lost 9 bases and 6 bases respectively, with 12 bases between them. Germline V gives CDR1 MNHNS, CDR2 SASEGT. The DNA for the CDR3 is TGTGCCAGTCGTGCAGGGGTCGAGCAGTACGTC. Its protein is CASRAGVEQYV.

This chain links TRBV7-9 with TRBJ2-1, with a weak D call TRBD1 (5 bases). V was trimmed by 0 bases and J by 10 bases, leaving 10 bases between them. The germline V gene has CDR1 SEHNR and CDR2 FQNEAQ (reference sequence). The CDR3 is 13 residues long. The DNA of the CDR3 is TGTGCCAGCAGCTTAGCGGGGCTGGAGGAGCAGTTCTTC. Residues: CASSLAGLEEQFF.

This clonotype has ten or more counts. The chain is built from TRBV7-3 and TRBJ2-3, with TRBD2 matching over 10 bases. The germline gives CDR1 SGHTA, CDR2 FQGTGA. The CDR3 sequence is 16 residues long. V was pared by 6 bases and J by 2 bases, with 8 bases of the junction left unmatched. The CDR3 here is CASSSTGTSDTDTQYF. The CDR3, as DNA: TGTGCCAGCAGTTCTACCGGGACTAGCGACACAGATACGCAGTATTTT.

V usage is TRBV5-1 and J usage is TRBJ2-2; 11 bases are shared with TRBD1. J was trimmed by 8 bases and V by 9 bases; bases with no gene match: 9. The CDR3 totals 14 residues. In germline, CDR1 is SGHRS, CDR2 YFSETQ. In DNA form, the CDR3 reads TGCGCCACCTCCGGACAGGGGGCGTCGGGGGAGCTGTTTTTT. This translates into CATSGQGASGELFF.

This clonotype was counted a few times. The J gene is TRBJ2-3, the V gene TRBV20-1; 7 nucleotides match TRBD1. CDR3 length: 14 residues. Germline CDR1 is DFQATT and CDR2 is SNEGSKA (reference sequence). After removal of 3 bases from V and 3 bases from J, the junction contained 6 bases not matched to a gene. The CDR3 loop reads CSASRRQGTDTQYF. As DNA, the CDR3 is TGCAGTGCTAGTCGGCGACAGGGAACAGATACGCAGTATTTT.

Worth noting for this clonotype: A far larger clone is off by one base, so a read error is likely. The chain uses TRBV7-6 and TRBJ1-6, with D possibly TRBD1 on 6 matching bases. The CDR3 consists of 20 residues. Trimming cost V 2 bases and J 5 bases, with 25 bases left between them. Germline V gene sequence: CDR1 SGHVS, CDR2 FNYEAQ. The CDR3 loop reads CASSLRPSHKGVLHNSPLHF. CDR3 sequence (DNA): TGTGCCAGCAGCTTAAGACCCTCACACAAGGGGGTTCTCCATAATTCACCCCTCCACTTT.